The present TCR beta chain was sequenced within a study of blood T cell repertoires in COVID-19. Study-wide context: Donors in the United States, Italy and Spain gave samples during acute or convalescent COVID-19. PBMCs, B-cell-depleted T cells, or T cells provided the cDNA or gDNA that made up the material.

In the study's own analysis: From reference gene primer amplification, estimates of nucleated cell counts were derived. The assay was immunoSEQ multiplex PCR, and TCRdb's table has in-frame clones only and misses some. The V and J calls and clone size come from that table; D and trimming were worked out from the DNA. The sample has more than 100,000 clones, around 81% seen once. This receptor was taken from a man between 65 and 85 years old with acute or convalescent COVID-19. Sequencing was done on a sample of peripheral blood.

For the CDR3, the DNA is TGCGCCAGCAGCTTGAGTAGGACGGCAGGGACTGAAGCTTTCTTT. It codes for CASSLSRTAGTEAFF. The chain couples TRBV5-1 to TRBJ1-1; the D gene is possibly TRBD1 (5 bases). Germline loops: CDR1 SGHRS, CDR2 YFSETQ. The CDR3 sequence is 15 residues long. V lost 1 base and J lost 5, with 15 bases in between. The whole variable domain, filled in from reference TRBV5-1 and TRBJ1-1, reads KAGVTQTPRYLIKTRGQQVTLSCSPISGHRSVSWYQQTPGQGLQFLFEYFSETQRNKGNFPGRFSGRQFSNSRSEMNVSTLELGDSALYLCASSLSRTAGTEAFFGQGTRLTVV.